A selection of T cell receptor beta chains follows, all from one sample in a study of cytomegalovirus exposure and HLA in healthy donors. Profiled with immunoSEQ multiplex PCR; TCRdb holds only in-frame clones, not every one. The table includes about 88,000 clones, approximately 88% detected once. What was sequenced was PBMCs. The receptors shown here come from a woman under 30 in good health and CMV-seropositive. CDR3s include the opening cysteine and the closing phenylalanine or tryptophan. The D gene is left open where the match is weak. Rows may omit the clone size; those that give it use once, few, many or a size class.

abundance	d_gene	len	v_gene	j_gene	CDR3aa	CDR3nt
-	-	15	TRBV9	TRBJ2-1	CASSVAGRGTGETIF	TGTGCCAGCAGCGTAGCGGGCAGGGGGACGGGGGAAACAATCTTC
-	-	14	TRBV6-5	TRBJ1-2	CASRINQANYGYTF	TGTGCCAGCAGGATCAACCAGGCTAACTATGGCTACACCTTC
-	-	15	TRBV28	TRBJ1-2	CASSPALEGWRGYTF	TGTGCCAGCAGTCCGGCTCTGGAGGGTTGGCGAGGCTACACCTTC
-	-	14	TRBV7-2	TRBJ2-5	CASSLELGRKTQYF	TGTGCCAGCAGCTTAGAGTTAGGGAGAAAGACCCAGTACTTC
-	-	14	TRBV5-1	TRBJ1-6	CASSQDTNNSPLHF	TGCGCCAGCAGCCAGGACACAAATAATTCACCCCTCCACTTT
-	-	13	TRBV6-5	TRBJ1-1	CASSYLGQTEAFF	TGTGCCAGCAGTTACTTGGGACAAACTGAAGCTTTCTTT
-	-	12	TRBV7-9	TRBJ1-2	CASSSGSYGYTF	TGTGCCAGCAGCTCAGGGTCCTATGGCTACACCTTC
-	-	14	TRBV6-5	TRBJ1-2	CASSYYGQSYGYTF	TGTGCCAGCAGTTACTATGGACAGAGCTATGGCTACACCTTC
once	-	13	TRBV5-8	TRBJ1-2	CASGRGEDYGYTF	TGTGCCAGCGGCAGGGGCGAGGACTATGGCTACACCTTC
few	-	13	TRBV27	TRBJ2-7	CASSLGRAYEQYF	TGTGCCAGCAGTTTAGGGCGGGCCTACGAGCAGTACTTC
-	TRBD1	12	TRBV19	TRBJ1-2	CATPGQREGYTF	TGTGCCACCCCGGGACAGAGGGAAGGCTACACCTTC
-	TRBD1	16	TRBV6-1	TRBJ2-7	CASSEGPGQGLTEQYF	TGTGCCAGCAGTGAAGGGCCGGGACAGGGACTGACCGAGCAGTACTTC
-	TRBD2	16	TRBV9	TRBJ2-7	CASSVGISGDSSEQYF	TGTGCCAGCAGCGTAGGAATTAGCGGGGACTCGAGCGAGCAGTACTTC
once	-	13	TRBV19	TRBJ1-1	CASSMFRNTEAFF	TGTGCCAGTAGTATGTTCAGGAACACTGAAGCTTTCTTT
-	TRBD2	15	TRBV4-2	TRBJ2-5	CASSRERGDQETQYF	TGTGCCAGCAGCCGTGAGCGGGGGGACCAAGAGACCCAGTACTTC
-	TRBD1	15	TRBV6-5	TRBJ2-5	CASSRDRGRGETQYF	TGTGCCAGCAGTCGCGACAGGGGGCGTGGGGAGACCCAGTACTTC
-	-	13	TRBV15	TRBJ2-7	CATSLSAPHEQYF	TGTGCCACCAGCTTGAGTGCCCCCCACGAGCAGTACTTC
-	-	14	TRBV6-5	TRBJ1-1	CASSYPGATTEAFF	TGTGCCAGCAGTTACCCAGGGGCGACCACTGAAGCTTTCTTT
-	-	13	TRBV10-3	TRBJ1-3	CAITVGSGNTIYF	TGTGCCATCACCGTCGGCTCTGGAAACACCATATATTTT
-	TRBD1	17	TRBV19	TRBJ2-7	CASSITTGTGDPYEQYF	TGTGCCAGTAGTATCACTACCGGGACAGGGGACCCCTACGAGCAGTACTTC
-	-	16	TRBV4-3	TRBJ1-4	CASSQDDERSNEKLFF	TGCGCCAGCAGCCAAGATGACGAGCGATCTAATGAAAAACTGTTTTTT
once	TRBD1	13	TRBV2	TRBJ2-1	CASSGYRGHEQFF	TGTGCCAGCAGTGGATACAGGGGTCATGAGCAGTTCTTC
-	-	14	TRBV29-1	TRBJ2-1	CSVDSLSSYNEQFF	TGCAGCGTGGACTCTTTGAGCTCCTACAATGAGCAGTTCTTC
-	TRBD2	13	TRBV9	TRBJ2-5	CASSVELRGVQYF	TGTGCCAGCAGCGTGGAACTACGGGGGGTCCAGTACTTC
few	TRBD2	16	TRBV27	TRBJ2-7	CASSYLSGGSYYEQYF	TGTGCCAGCAGCTATCTAAGCGGGGGGAGTTACTACGAGCAGTACTTC
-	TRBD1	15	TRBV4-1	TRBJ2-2	CASSQKQGAVGELFF	TGCGCCAGCAGCCAAAAACAGGGGGCGGTCGGGGAGCTGTTTTTT
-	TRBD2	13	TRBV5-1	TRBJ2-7	CASSAGGRYEQYF	TGCGCCAGCAGCGCGGGGGGTCGGTACGAGCAGTACTTC
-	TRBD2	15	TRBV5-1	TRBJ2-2	CASSLLAGETGELFF	TGCGCCAGCAGCTTACTAGCGGGGGAGACCGGGGAGCTGTTTTTT
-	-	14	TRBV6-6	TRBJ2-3	CASSQAGSTDTQYF	TGTGCCAGCAGTCAGGCAGGGAGCACAGATACGCAGTATTTT
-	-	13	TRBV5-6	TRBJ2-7	CASSLSGVYEQYF	TGTGCCAGCAGCTTGTCGGGGGTCTACGAGCAGTACTTC
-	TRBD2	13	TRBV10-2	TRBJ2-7	CASRLAGGNEQYF	TGCGCCAGCAGGTTAGCGGGGGGAAACGAGCAGTACTTC
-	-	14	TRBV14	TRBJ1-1	CASSPQARANEAFF	TGTGCCAGCAGCCCCCAGGCGCGGGCAAATGAAGCTTTCTTT
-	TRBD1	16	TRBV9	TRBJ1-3	CASGGTGEASGNTIYF	TGTGCCAGCGGGGGGACAGGGGAGGCCTCTGGAAACACCATATATTTT
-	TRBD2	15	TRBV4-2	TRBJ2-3	CASARDGGASDTQYF	TGTGCCAGCGCCCGAGACGGGGGGGCCTCAGATACGCAGTATTTT
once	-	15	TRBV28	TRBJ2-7	CASRPQGPLLFEQYF	TGTGCCAGCAGGCCCCAGGGGCCCCTATTGTTCGAGCAGTACTTC
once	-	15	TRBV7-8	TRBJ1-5	CASSLVQDSNQPQHF	TGTGCCAGCAGCTTAGTACAAGATAGCAATCAGCCCCAGCATTTT
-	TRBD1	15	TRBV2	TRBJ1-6	CASSYTGGIGSPLHF	TGTGCCAGCAGTTATACAGGGGGAATAGGTTCACCCCTCCACTTT
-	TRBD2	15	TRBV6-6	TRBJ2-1	CASSLTSGGYNEQFF	TGTGCCAGCAGTTTAACTAGCGGGGGGTACAATGAGCAGTTCTTC
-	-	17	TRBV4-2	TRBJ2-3	CASTPFPGLSSADTQYF	TGTGCCAGCACCCCATTCCCGGGACTTTCGTCGGCAGATACGCAGTATTTT
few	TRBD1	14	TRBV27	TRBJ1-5	CASSLGQGDQPQHF	TGTGCCAGCAGTTTAGGGCAGGGGGACCAGCCCCAGCATTTT
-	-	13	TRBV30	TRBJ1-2	CAWSLGQSGGYTF	TGTGCCTGGAGCTTAGGACAAAGCGGGGGCTACACCTTC
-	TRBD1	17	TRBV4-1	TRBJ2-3	CASSHARGQGAADTQYF	TGCGCCAGCAGCCATGCTAGGGGACAGGGGGCCGCAGATACGCAGTATTTT
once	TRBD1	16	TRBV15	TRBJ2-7	CATGGVRGQGAYEQYF	TGTGCCACCGGTGGGGTCCGGGGACAGGGGGCCTACGAGCAGTACTTC
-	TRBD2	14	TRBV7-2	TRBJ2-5	CASSYRAGGETQYF	TGTGCCAGCAGCTACCGGGCCGGGGGGGAGACCCAGTACTTC
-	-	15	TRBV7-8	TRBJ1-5	CASSLVWAVVQPQHF	TGTGCCAGCAGCTTAGTCTGGGCTGTTGTTCAGCCCCAGCATTTT
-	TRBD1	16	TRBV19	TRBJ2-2	CASSPGQGLTTGELFF	TGTGCCAGTAGTCCAGGACAGGGCCTAACAACCGGGGAGCTGTTTTTT
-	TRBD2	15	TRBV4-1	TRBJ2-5	CASSERGGGGETQYF	TGCGCCAGCAGCGAAAGGGGCGGGGGAGGAGAGACCCAGTACTTC
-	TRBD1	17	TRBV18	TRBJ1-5	CASSPLGDSISNQPQHF	TGTGCCAGCTCACCGTTGGGGGACAGTATCTCCAATCAGCCCCAGCATTTT
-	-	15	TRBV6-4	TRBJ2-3	CASSDSEGSTDTQYF	TGTGCCAGCAGTGACTCGGAGGGTTCCACAGATACGCAGTATTTT
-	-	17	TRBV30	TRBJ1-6	CAWSVGVSRGGDSPLHF	TGTGCCTGGAGTGTAGGAGTTAGTAGGGGGGGGGATTCACCCCTCCACTTT
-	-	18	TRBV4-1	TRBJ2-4	CASSQDPGQILAKNIQYF	TGCGCCAGCAGCCAAGACCCGGGACAAATTCTAGCCAAAAACATTCAGTACTTC
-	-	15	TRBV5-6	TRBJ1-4	CASSSLTATNEKLFF	TGTGCCAGCAGCTCCCTGACAGCAACTAATGAAAAACTGTTTTTT
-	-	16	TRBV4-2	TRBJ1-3	CASSRVVQGSGNTIYF	TGTGCCAGCAGCCGAGTAGTACAGGGCTCTGGAAACACCATATATTTT
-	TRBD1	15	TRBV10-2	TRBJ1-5	CASSERTGNNQPQHF	TGCGCCAGCAGTGAGCGGACAGGGAACAATCAGCCCCAGCATTTT
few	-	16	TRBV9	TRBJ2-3	CASSVGVGAGTDTQYF	TGTGCCAGCAGCGTAGGTGTGGGGGCTGGCACAGATACGCAGTATTTT
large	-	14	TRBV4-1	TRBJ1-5	CASSQEMEDQPQHF	TGCGCCAGCAGCCAAGAAATGGAGGATCAGCCCCAGCATTTT